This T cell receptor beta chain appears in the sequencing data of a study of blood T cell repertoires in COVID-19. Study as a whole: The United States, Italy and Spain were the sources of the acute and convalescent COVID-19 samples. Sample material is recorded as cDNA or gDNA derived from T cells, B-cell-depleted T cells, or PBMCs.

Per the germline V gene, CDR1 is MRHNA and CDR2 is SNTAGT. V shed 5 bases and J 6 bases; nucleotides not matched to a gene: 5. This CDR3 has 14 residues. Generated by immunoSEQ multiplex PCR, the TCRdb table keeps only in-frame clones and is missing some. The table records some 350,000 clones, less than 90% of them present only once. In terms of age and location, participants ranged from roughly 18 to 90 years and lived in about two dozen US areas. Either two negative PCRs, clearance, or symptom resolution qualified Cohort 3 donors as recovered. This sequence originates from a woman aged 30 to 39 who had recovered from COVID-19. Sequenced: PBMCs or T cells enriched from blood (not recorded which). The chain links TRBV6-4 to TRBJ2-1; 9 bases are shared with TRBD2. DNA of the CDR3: TGTGCCAGCAGTCGACTAGCGGAGGTCAATGAGCAGTTCTTC. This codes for CASSRLAEVNEQFF.